This TCR beta chain emerged from a study of T cell responses to AZD1222 COVID-19 vaccine. Using immunoSEQ multiplex PCR, the repertoire was profiled, and TCRdb retains in-frame clones only, with some absent. The data show some 150,000 clones, approximately 92% seen once. Whole-study results and caveats: After the peak T cell response, and only then, were repertoires sampled.

A word on this clone: The antigen is unknown.

The CDR3 length is 12 residues. Looked up from germline, CDR1 is SGDLS and CDR2 is YYNGEE. V dropped 0 bases and J dropped 9 bases, with 9 bases sitting between them. The V call is TRBV9, the J call TRBJ1-2, with unresolved D. This specimen consisted of peripheral blood, obtained 28 days after the second AZD1222 dose. The sequence derives from an adult who received the AZD1222 COVID-19 vaccine. This CDR3 reads CASSVDWVSYTF. The CDR3 region has the DNA TGTGCCAGCAGCGTAGACTGGGTGAGCTACACCTTC.